One and the same sample provided the 19 T cell receptor beta chains below, sequenced in a study of T cells in Graves' hyperthyroidism and ophthalmopathy. RNA transcripts gave rise to amplified TCR beta CDR3 regions. The TCR CDR3 was amplified in a first-round RT-PCR using the HTBI primer set. From the multiplex PCR reads, TCRdb called clonotypes with MiXCR, one entry per CDR3 protein. The sample contains approximately 520,000 distinct CDR3 sequences, roughly 20% of which appear only once. Material for sequencing was blood. Every receptor here comes from a young man with Graves' hyperthyroidism.

The sample holds many counts of this clonotype. The V gene is TRBV29-1, the J gene TRBJ2-7; possibly TRBD1 or TRBD2 for D (5 bases each). The length of the CDR3 is 13 residues. Germline V gene lookup returns CDR1 SQVTM and CDR2 ANQGSEA. The V end was cut by 6 bases, the J end by 2 bases, with 14 bases between. The CDR3 is CSVIRDAPYEQYF. The CDR3 nucleotides are TGCAGCGTCATCCGGGACGCGCCCTACGAGCAGTACTTC.

This clonotype appeared many times. V usage is TRBV11-1 and J usage is TRBJ2-5; TRBD2 aligns across 8 bases. Germline V gene lookup returns CDR1 SGHAT and CDR2 FQDESV (reference sequence). This CDR3 comprises 17 residues. Trimming took 4 bases from V and 3 from J; bases not matched to a gene: 13. CDR3 sequence (DNA): TGTGCCAGCAGCTCGGGGGGGGAAGGTGGCTTAGAAGAGACCCAGTACTTC. It translates to CASSSGGEGGLEETQYF.

This clonotype was seen repeatedly, ten times or more. The V and J genes are TRBV15 and TRBJ2-1; D remains ambiguous. The germline V and J ends were trimmed by 8 bases and 2 bases, with 7 bases remaining between them. The germline V gene encodes CDR1 LNHNV and CDR2 YYDKDF (reference sequence). This CDR3 is built from 12 residues. The CDR3 here is CATSQAYNEQFF. The CDR3 DNA follows: TGTGCCACCTCCCAAGCCTACAATGAGCAGTTCTTC.

This clonotype has at least ten counts. The gene calls are TRBV4-1 and TRBJ2-7; D is unresolved. This CDR3 region has 14 residues. V lost 3 bases, J lost 5 bases, and 14 bases lay in between. Germline CDR1 reads MGHRA; CDR2 reads YSYEKL. The CDR3: CASSQMDRRDEQYF. The CDR3 region has the DNA TGCGCCAGCAGCCAGATGGACCGACGAGACGAGCAGTACTTC.

The chain joins TRBV5-1 to TRBJ1-1; D uncertain. V was shortened by 0 bases and J by 1 base, with 10 bases between the two germline ends. Germline V gene sequence: CDR1 SGHRS, CDR2 YFSETQ. This CDR3 has 15 residues. The CDR3 loop is CASSLVAPGNTEAFF. For the CDR3, the DNA is TGCGCCAGCAGCTTGGTGGCCCCAGGGAACACTGAAGCTTTCTTT.

This clonotype showed up just once. The rearrangement joins TRBV12-3 or TRBV12-4 to TRBJ1-1, with TRBD1 as a possible D gene (6 bases). The CDR3 extends over 15 amino acids. Trimming pared 1 base from V and 5 bases from J, leaving 14 bases between. The CDR3 DNA is TGTGCCAGCAGTTTAGGTGTAGGGAGGGGGACTGAAGCTTTCTTT. Its protein product is CASSLGVGRGTEAFF.

The chain employs TRBV5-1 and TRBJ2-2, with D uncertain. The CDR3 is made up of 14 amino acids. The germline CDR1 and CDR2 sequences are SGHRS and YFSETQ. V gave up 0 bases and J gave up 6 bases, with 9 bases separating them. In DNA form, the CDR3 reads TGCGCCAGCAGCTTGGTGTGGCCCGCCGGGGAGCTGTTTTTT. This translates into CASSLVWPAGELFF.

The chain links TRBV11-2 to TRBJ1-5; TRBD1 might be the D (5 bases). The CDR3 loop spans 13 amino acids. Looked up from germline, CDR1 is SGHAT and CDR2 is FQNNGV. Trimming pared 0 bases from V and 7 bases from J, leaving 7 bases between. The CDR3 DNA is TGTGCCAGCAGCTTAGACTGGGGGCAGCCCCAGCATTTT. It specifies CASSLDWGQPQHF.

This clonotype occurred many times. The rearrangement links TRBV18 to TRBJ2-5, with no clear D. The V gene's germline CDR1 is KGHSH and CDR2 LQKENI. The CDR3 length is 15 residues. V lost 4 bases to trimming and J lost 5 bases, with 17 bases between them. The CDR3 sequence is CASSHAGGTRETQYF. The CDR3 DNA follows: TGTGCCAGCTCACACGCAGGTGGAACACGGGAGACCCAGTACTTC.

About this clonotype itself: This could be a read error, since a much larger clone is one nucleotide away. V gene TRBV28 combines with J gene TRBJ1-2; tentative D call: TRBD1 (6 bases). CDR3 length equals 13 residues. Germline V CDR1 and CDR2: MDHEN, SYDVKM. The CDR3 region is CSSSRSGDYGYTF. The CDR3 DNA follows: TGTTCCAGCAGTCGCTCAGGGGACTATGGCTACACCTTC.

The V call is TRBV6-2 or TRBV6-3, the J call TRBJ2-7; 10 nucleotides match TRBD1. V trimming: 6 bases; J trimming: 3 bases; junction bases outside the gene matches: 17. Per the germline V gene, CDR1 is MNHEY and CDR2 is SVGEGT. The CDR3 spans 18 residues. The CDR3 is CASSHSSRTGGPSYEQYF. CDR3 nucleotides: TGTGCCAGCAGCCATTCATCCAGGACAGGGGGGCCAAGCTACGAGCAGTACTTC.

This clonotype was recorded at least ten times. V and J are TRBV2 and TRBJ2-7; D may be TRBD1 or TRBD2 (5 bases each). The V gene's germline CDR1 is SNHLY and CDR2 FYNNEI. V was shortened by 1 base and J by 0 bases, with 13 bases between the two germline ends. This CDR3 spans 16 amino acids. This CDR3 reads CASSEESGRGSYEQYF. DNA for the CDR3: TGTGCCAGCAGTGAAGAGTCGGGACGCGGCTCCTACGAGCAGTACTTC.

In its sample, this clonotype was seen many times. The chain combines TRBV20-1 with TRBJ1-2; 9 bases are shared with TRBD1. The CDR3 is 17 residues long. The trim removed 4 bases at V and 0 bases at J, leaving 12 bases unmatched. Germline CDR1 DFQATT, CDR2 SNEGSKA (reference sequence). The CDR3 coding sequence is TGCAGTGCTACGAGGGGGACAGGGTCGGTAGCTAACTATGGCTACACCTTC. It codes for CSATRGTGSVANYGYTF.

This clonotype came up many times. V usage is TRBV12-3 or TRBV12-4 and J usage is TRBJ2-7; tentatively, D is TRBD2 (5 bases). Trimming left V 3 bases short and J 0 bases short, with 15 bases between. The CDR3 has 16 residues. The CDR3 sequence is CASSLGSGGSSYEQYF. The CDR3 nucleotides are TGTGCCAGCAGTTTGGGAAGCGGTGGGAGCTCCTACGAGCAGTACTTC.

This clonotype was detected many times. J is TRBJ1-5 and V is TRBV24-1; D remains ambiguous. CDR1 is KGHDR and CDR2 is SFDVKD in the germline V gene. Trimming removed 5 bases from V and 2 bases from J, with 9 bases in between. The CDR3 loop spans 14 amino acids. As DNA, the CDR3 is TGTGCCACCAGTGGAAGGTTTGGCAATCAGCCCCAGCATTTT. Its protein is CATSGRFGNQPQHF.

This clonotype was counted ten times or more. The chain links TRBV19 to TRBJ1-1, with TRBD1 matching 7 bases. From germline, CDR1 is LNHDA and CDR2 SQIVND (reference sequence). V was clipped by 7 bases and J by 1 base; unmatched bases: 9. The CDR3 runs to 15 residues. The CDR3 loop reads CASMESNRGNTEAFF. The CDR3 DNA reads TGTGCCAGTATGGAATCCAACAGGGGGAACACTGAAGCTTTCTTT.

This clonotype was seen many times. The genes are TRBV5-5 and TRBJ2-2; 7 bases agree with TRBD1. CDR1 SGHKS and CDR2 YYEKEE come from the germline V gene (reference sequence). Unmatched junction bases numbered 13, after V lost 5 bases and J lost 6 bases. CDR3 length: 16 residues. CDR3: CASSRQGVVRPGELFF. CDR3 coding DNA: TGTGCCAGCAGTCGACAGGGAGTCGTACGCCCCGGGGAGCTGTTTTTT. Supplemented by reference TRBV5-5 and TRBJ2-2, the full variable domain reads DAGVTQSPTHLIKTRGQQVTLRCSPISGHKSVSWYQQVLGQGPQFIFQYYEKEERGRGNFPDRFSARQFPNYSSELNVNALLLGDSALYLCASSRQGVVRPGELFFGEGSRLTVL.

This clonotype came up many times. The chain uses TRBV12-5 and TRBJ1-1; D is possibly TRBD1 (5 bases). The germline V gene encodes CDR1 LGHNT and CDR2 FRNRAP. The CDR3 sequence is 11 residues long. Trimming shortened V by 7 bases and J by 5 bases, and 8 bases separated the two germline ends. CDR3 in DNA: TGTGCTAGTGACCGGGGGACTGAAGCTTTCTTT. This sequence encodes CASDRGTEAFF.

This clonotype was recorded many times. The V call is TRBV18, the J call TRBJ1-1; D unclear. Germline-derived CDR1 and CDR2 are KGHSH and LQKENI. This CDR3 spans 13 amino acids. The ends were cut back, 1 base at V and 1 base at J, with 4 bases in the middle. CDR3 coding DNA: TGTGCCAGCTCACCACAAACGAACACTGAAGCTTTCTTT. This encodes CASSPQTNTEAFF.